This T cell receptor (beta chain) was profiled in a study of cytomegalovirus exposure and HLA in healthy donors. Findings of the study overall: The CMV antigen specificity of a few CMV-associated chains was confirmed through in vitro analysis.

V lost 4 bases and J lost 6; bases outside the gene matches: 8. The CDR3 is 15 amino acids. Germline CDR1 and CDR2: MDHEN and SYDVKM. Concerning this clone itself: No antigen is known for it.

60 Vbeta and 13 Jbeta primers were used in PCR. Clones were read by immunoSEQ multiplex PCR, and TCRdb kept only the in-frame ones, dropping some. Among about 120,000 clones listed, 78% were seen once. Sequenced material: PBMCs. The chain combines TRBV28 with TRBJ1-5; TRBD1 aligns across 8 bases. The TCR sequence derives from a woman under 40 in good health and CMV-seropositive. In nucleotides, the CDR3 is TGTGCCAGCAGTTCAGGACAGGGCATCGGTCAGCCCCAGCATTTT. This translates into CASSSGQGIGQPQHF.